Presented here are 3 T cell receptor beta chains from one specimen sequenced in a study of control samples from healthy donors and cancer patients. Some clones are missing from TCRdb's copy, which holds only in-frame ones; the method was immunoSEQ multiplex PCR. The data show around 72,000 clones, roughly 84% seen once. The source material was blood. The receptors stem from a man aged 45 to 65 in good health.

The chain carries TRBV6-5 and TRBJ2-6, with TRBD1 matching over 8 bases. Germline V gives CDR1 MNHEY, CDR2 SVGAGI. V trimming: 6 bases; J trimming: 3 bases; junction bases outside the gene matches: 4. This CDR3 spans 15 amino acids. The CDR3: CASSRQGFGANVLTF. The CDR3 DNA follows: TGTGCCAGCAGCCGACAGGGGTTTGGGGCCAACGTCCTGACTTTC.

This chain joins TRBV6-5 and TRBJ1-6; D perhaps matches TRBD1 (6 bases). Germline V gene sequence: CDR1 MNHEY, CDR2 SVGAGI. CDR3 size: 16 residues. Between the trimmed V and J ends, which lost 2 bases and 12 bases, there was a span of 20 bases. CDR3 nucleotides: TGTGCCAGCAGTTACGGAACGGGACAAAGGCCGGTACCCCTCCACTTT. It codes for CASSYGTGQRPVPLHF.

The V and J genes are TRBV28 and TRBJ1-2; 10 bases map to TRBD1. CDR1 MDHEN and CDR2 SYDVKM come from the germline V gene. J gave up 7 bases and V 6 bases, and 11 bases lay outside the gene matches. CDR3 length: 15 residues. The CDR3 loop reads CASSSGGTGVSGYTF. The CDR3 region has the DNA TGTGCCAGCAGCTCCGGAGGGACAGGGGTTAGTGGCTACACCTTC.